These T cell receptor beta chains were read from a single sample in a study of identical twins. TCRdb re-derived calls from the 5' RACE reads in MiXCR, one entry per CDR3 protein. This table holds 1.5 million to 2 million distinct CDR3 sequences, less than 40% found once. Specimen: cord blood. The receptors here all came from a newborn girl in good health. Both conserved end residues are part of each CDR3. D genes are given only for firm matches. Some rows have no size entry. The others give once, few or many, or a class for an expanded clone.

CDR3aa: CASSEQGQGSNEQYF
CDR3nt: TGTGCCAGCAGTGAACAAGGACAGGGATCAAACGAGCAGTACTTC
d_gene: TRBD1
j_gene: TRBJ2-7
v_gene: TRBV6-1
abundance: .

CDR3aa: CASSLGLGGVLLQETQYF
CDR3nt: TGTGCCAGCAGCTTGGGTTTGGGTGGAGTGCTACTTCAAGAGACCCAGTACTTC
d_gene: .
j_gene: TRBJ2-5
v_gene: TRBV7-2
abundance: .

CDR3aa: CATSDFSATSGSPDTQYF
CDR3nt: TGTGCCACCAGTGATTTTAGTGCCACTAGCGGGAGCCCAGATACGCAGTATTTT
d_gene: TRBD2
j_gene: TRBJ2-3
v_gene: TRBV24-1
abundance: .

CDR3aa: CASSSTGTGNLEQYF
CDR3nt: TGTGCCAGCAGTTCGACCGGGACAGGGAATTTGGAGCAGTACTTC
d_gene: TRBD1
j_gene: TRBJ2-7
v_gene: TRBV28
abundance: few

CDR3aa: CASSQEAGGYNEQFF
CDR3nt: TGCGCCAGCAGCCAAGAAGCGGGGGGGTACAATGAGCAGTTCTTC
d_gene: TRBD2
j_gene: TRBJ2-1
v_gene: TRBV4-1
abundance: many

CDR3aa: CASSSRQPGTPLHF
CDR3nt: TGCGCCAGCAGCTCTCGACAGCCGGGGACACCCCTCCACTTT
d_gene: .
j_gene: TRBJ1-6
v_gene: TRBV5-1
abundance: few

CDR3aa: CASSGGTIYNEQFF
CDR3nt: TGCGCCAGCAGCGGCGGGACCATCTACAATGAGCAGTTCTTC
d_gene: .
j_gene: TRBJ2-1
v_gene: TRBV5-1
abundance: few

CDR3aa: CSASGLAGGNEQFF
CDR3nt: TGCAGTGCTTCGGGACTAGCGGGAGGAAATGAGCAGTTCTTC
d_gene: TRBD2
j_gene: TRBJ2-1
v_gene: TRBV20-1
abundance: few

CDR3aa: CASSGVIGGRPFF
CDR3nt: TGTGCCAGCAGTGGGGTGATTGGGGGCCGCCCGTTCTTC
d_gene: .
j_gene: TRBJ2-1
v_gene: TRBV12-3/TRBV12-4
abundance: .

CDR3aa: CATSGGAGFYEQYF
CDR3nt: TGTGCCACCAGCGGGGGGGCTGGTTTCTACGAGCAGTACTTC
d_gene: .
j_gene: TRBJ2-7
v_gene: TRBV15
abundance: .

CDR3aa: CASSGGDRGKTQYF
CDR3nt: TGTGCCAGCAGTGGAGGGGACAGGGGAAAGACCCAGTACTTC
d_gene: TRBD1
j_gene: TRBJ2-5
v_gene: TRBV6-5
abundance: many